One sample yielded the 12 T cell receptor beta chains listed below, sequenced in a study of T cells in Graves' hyperthyroidism and ophthalmopathy. RNA transcripts gave rise to amplified TCR beta CDR3 regions. First-round RT-PCR with HTBI primers amplified the TCR CDR3 region. TCRdb called the multiplex PCR reads again in MiXCR, with one record for every CDR3 protein. The repertoire holds a few hundred thousand distinct CDR3 sequences, with roughly a fifth as singletons. The sequenced material came from blood. All receptors derive from a woman in her fifties or sixties with Graves' hyperthyroidism.

The chain's CDR3 is CASSSWTGVYEQYF. DNA of the CDR3: TGTGCCAGCAGTTCTTGGACAGGGGTTTACGAGCAGTACTTC. The V gene is TRBV12-3 or TRBV12-4, the J gene TRBJ2-7, with TRBD1 matching over 9 bases. This CDR3 has 14 residues. V lost 4 bases and J lost 4; bases outside the gene matches: 5.

This sequence joins TRBV7-9 and TRBJ2-7; 8 bases line up with TRBD2. The germline CDR1 and CDR2 sequences are SEHNR and FQNEAQ (reference sequence). The CDR3 runs 15 residues. V lost 6 bases and J lost 4; bases outside the gene matches: 11. CDR3 DNA sequence: TGTGCCAGCAGGGGACTAGGACCCCTTGAGTACGAGCAGTACTTC. It yields the protein CASRGLGPLEYEQYF.

This clonotype appeared many times. The V and J genes are TRBV2 and TRBJ1-2; D not certain. V shed 8 bases and J shed 0 bases, with 10 bases lying between them. The CDR3 length is 13 residues. The germline gives CDR1 SNHLY, CDR2 FYNNEI. DNA of the CDR3: TGTGCCAGCGCCGCCACCCCTAACTATGGCTACACCTTC. This gives the protein CASAATPNYGYTF.

A few counts support this clonotype. This rearrangement joins TRBV20-1 to TRBJ1-6, with D unclear. The CDR3 extends over 15 amino acids. The V and J ends lost 3 bases and 7 bases respectively, with 16 bases between them. Germline CDR1 DFQATT, CDR2 SNEGSKA (reference sequence). The CDR3 nucleotides are TGCAGTGCTAGCCCCTGGGCACAACAAAATTCACCCCTCCACTTT. Protein: CSASPWAQQNSPLHF.

This clonotype was recorded at least ten times. The CDR3 DNA sequence: TGTGCCAGCAGCCGTCGATTCTACAATGAGCAGTTCTTC. It yields the protein CASSRRFYNEQFF. The chain carries TRBV3-1 and TRBJ2-1; D is unclear. Germline values: CDR1 LGHDT, CDR2 YNNKEL (reference sequence). V lost 4 bases, J lost 3 bases, and 7 bases lay in between. The CDR3 is 13 residues long.

The chain has TRBV28 and TRBJ1-1; the D is unclear. V dropped 1 base and J dropped 4 bases, with 1 base sitting between them. CDR3 length: 11 amino acids. Germline V gene data show CDR1 as MDHEN and CDR2 as SYDVKM. CDR3 sequence (DNA): TGTGCCAGCAGTTTATTCACTGAAGCTTTCTTT. Translating it yields CASSLFTEAFF.

This rearrangement joins TRBV12-3 or TRBV12-4 to TRBJ2-5; D gene ambiguous. V lost 3 bases and J 2 bases, leaving 10 bases between the germline ends. CDR3 length equals 14 residues. The CDR3 here is CASSFYSPQETQYF. The CDR3 DNA follows: TGTGCCAGCAGTTTTTACAGTCCGCAAGAGACCCAGTACTTC.

This clonotype was recorded a few times. V gene TRBV7-3 combines with J gene TRBJ1-1, with TRBD1 matching 9 bases. CDR1 is SGHTA, CDR2 FQGTGA, per germline. The CDR3 sequence is 15 residues long. The J segment lost 1 base and the V segment lost 3 bases, leaving 3 bases of the junction unmatched. DNA of the CDR3: TGTGCCAGCAGCTTGACGGACAGGGGGAACACTGAAGCTTTCTTT. It codes for CASSLTDRGNTEAFF.

This clonotype was recorded at least ten times. The chain couples TRBV20-1 to TRBJ2-7, with 13 bases identical to TRBD2. The CDR3 loop spans 20 amino acids. Germline V gives CDR1 DFQATT, CDR2 SNEGSKA (reference sequence). After removal of 1 base from V and 0 bases from J, the junction contained 15 bases not matched to a gene. The CDR3 DNA follows: TGCAGTGCTAGAGCCATACGTTTGGGGACTAGCGGGGTTTCCTCCTACGAGCAGTACTTC. It encodes CSARAIRLGTSGVSSYEQYF.

This clonotype was observed at least ten times. The chain couples TRBV12-3 or TRBV12-4 to TRBJ1-1, with D hard to call. Trimming took off 1 base at V and 1 base at J, with 10 bases between the two ends. The CDR3 has 15 amino acids. The CDR3 spells CASSLVGVSNTEAFF. DNA for the CDR3: TGTGCCAGCAGTTTAGTCGGGGTATCGAACACTGAAGCTTTCTTT.

This rearrangement joins TRBV12-3 or TRBV12-4 to TRBJ1-1; D not resolved. The CDR3 runs to 13 residues. Trimming stripped 9 bases from V and 0 bases from J, with 11 bases between. Here the CDR3 reads CASILELNTEAFF. CDR3 DNA sequence: TGTGCCAGTATTTTAGAACTGAACACTGAAGCTTTCTTT.

This clonotype was observed many times. This chain links TRBV2 with TRBJ1-5; D possibly corresponds to TRBD1 (5 bases). CDR1 and CDR2 (germline): SNHLY, FYNNEI. The CDR3 has 14 residues. V dropped 5 bases and J dropped 7 bases, with 15 bases sitting between them. This CDR3 is CASSPGTPGQPQHF. The CDR3 DNA reads as TGTGCCAGCAGTCCCGGGACCCCGGGGCAGCCCCAGCATTTT.